This TCR beta chain was captured in a study of blood T cell repertoires in COVID-19. Study background: Specimens from acute and convalescent COVID-19 originated in the United States, Italy and Spain. Nucleic acid was either cDNA or gDNA, and it came from T cells, B-cell-depleted T cells, or PBMCs.

Trimming cost V 4 bases and J 8 bases, with 14 bases left between them. The CDR3 sequence is 13 residues long. Study processing details: Using reference gene primer amplification, nucleated cell counts were estimated. Data came from immunoSEQ multiplex PCR; TCRdb stores just in-frame clones and leaves some out. V, J and clone size are taken as reported in that table, and D and trimming were inferred from the DNA itself. The sample records about 52,000 clones, 86% being singletons. Specimen: peripheral blood. The chain employs TRBV12-3 or TRBV12-4 and TRBJ1-2, with D perhaps matching TRBD1 (5 bases). The source is a man in his 70s with acute or convalescent COVID-19. The CDR3 here is CASSSRDLGGYTF. CDR3 in DNA: TGTGCCAGCAGTTCGCGGGACCTTGGGGGCTACACCTTC.